Listed below are T cell receptor beta chains from one sample, sequenced in a study of cytomegalovirus exposure and HLA in healthy donors. Repertoires were generated with immunoSEQ multiplex PCR, while TCRdb's copy carries only in-frame clones and drops some. The table has 150,000 to 190,000 clones, approximately 77% seen once; the top ten hold around 1.4%. The sample was PBMCs. The source is a man aged 18-30 years in good health and CMV-seronegative. The CDR3 runs from the conserved cysteine through the conserved F or W. The D gene is left open where the match is weak. Clone size is shown for a subset of rows, as once, few, many or a class of expanded clone.

v_call: TRBV5-4; d_call: -; j_call: TRBJ1-3; clone_size: -; cdr3_nt: TGTGCCAGCAGCTTTCGGATGACAGGCCCCTCTGGAAACACCATATATTTT; cdr3_aa: CASSFRMTGPSGNTIYF
v_call: TRBV4-3; d_call: TRBD1; j_call: TRBJ2-4; clone_size: -; cdr3_nt: TGCGCCAGCAGCCCGAGACAGGGGGCGCAGAACATTCAGTACTTC; cdr3_aa: CASSPRQGAQNIQYF
v_call: TRBV7-9; d_call: TRBD2; j_call: TRBJ2-7; clone_size: few; cdr3_nt: TGTGCCAGCGGTTTGGGGAGGGGCCCCTACGAGCAGTACTTC; cdr3_aa: CASGLGRGPYEQYF
v_call: TRBV28; d_call: -; j_call: TRBJ1-2; clone_size: -; cdr3_nt: TGTGCCAGCAGTTTAAGCGGGGGTAGGGGCTATGGCTACACCTTC; cdr3_aa: CASSLSGGRGYGYTF
v_call: TRBV5-1; d_call: TRBD1; j_call: TRBJ2-5; clone_size: few; cdr3_nt: TGCGCCAGCAGCCCCGGGACAGCATCGGAGACCCAGTACTTC; cdr3_aa: CASSPGTASETQYF
v_call: TRBV7-9; d_call: TRBD1; j_call: TRBJ2-7; clone_size: once; cdr3_nt: TGTGCCAGCAGCTTCGGACAGGGGTTAGAGGAGCAGTACTTC; cdr3_aa: CASSFGQGLEEQYF
v_call: TRBV6-1; d_call: -; j_call: TRBJ1-2; clone_size: -; cdr3_nt: TGTGCCAGCAGACCCGACACGGAGGGCGGCTACACCTTC; cdr3_aa: CASRPDTEGGYTF
v_call: TRBV28; d_call: TRBD2; j_call: TRBJ2-1; clone_size: -; cdr3_nt: TGTGCCAGCAGTTTAGCGGGAGGGCCAACGAATGAGCAGTTCTTC; cdr3_aa: CASSLAGGPTNEQFF
v_call: TRBV4-3; d_call: -; j_call: TRBJ2-3; clone_size: few; cdr3_nt: TGCGCCAGCAGCCAAGATCACAGGGGAATCAGCGGGGGCCGACTAGATACGCAGTATTTT; cdr3_aa: CASSQDHRGISGGRLDTQYF
v_call: TRBV9; d_call: -; j_call: TRBJ2-1; clone_size: -; cdr3_nt: TGTGCCAGCAGCGGGGGCTTGAGAGCAGATGAGCAGTTCTTC; cdr3_aa: CASSGGLRADEQFF
v_call: TRBV27; d_call: TRBD1; j_call: TRBJ2-5; clone_size: -; cdr3_nt: TGTGCCAGCAGTTTTTTGACAGGGGGGGTGGAGACCCAGTACTTC; cdr3_aa: CASSFLTGGVETQYF
v_call: TRBV4-1; d_call: -; j_call: TRBJ2-7; clone_size: -; cdr3_nt: TGCGCCAGCAGCCAACGACAGGAGAACTACGAGCAGTACTTC; cdr3_aa: CASSQRQENYEQYF
v_call: TRBV27; d_call: TRBD2; j_call: TRBJ2-1; clone_size: -; cdr3_nt: TGTGCCAGCAGTGAGACTAGCGGGATGCTTAATGAGCAGTTCTTC; cdr3_aa: CASSETSGMLNEQFF
v_call: TRBV6-1; d_call: TRBD2; j_call: TRBJ2-7; clone_size: -; cdr3_nt: TGTGCCAGTACTGAGGCCGGGGGGTTCTCCTACGAGCAGTACTTC; cdr3_aa: CASTEAGGFSYEQYF
v_call: TRBV2; d_call: TRBD1; j_call: TRBJ1-3; clone_size: -; cdr3_nt: TGTGCCAGCACCTCCCCAGGGGGGCTCGGAAACACCATATATTTT; cdr3_aa: CASTSPGGLGNTIYF
v_call: TRBV4-1; d_call: TRBD1; j_call: TRBJ1-2; clone_size: -; cdr3_nt: TGCGCCAGCAGCCAAGGGGACAGGATCTCCTATGGCTACACCTTC; cdr3_aa: CASSQGDRISYGYTF
v_call: TRBV7-9; d_call: -; j_call: TRBJ2-5; clone_size: -; cdr3_nt: TGTGCCAGCAGCTTAACAGACCAAGAGACCCAGTACTTC; cdr3_aa: CASSLTDQETQYF
v_call: TRBV18; d_call: -; j_call: TRBJ1-2; clone_size: -; cdr3_nt: TGTGCCAGCTCACTTGGACAGCCTGAAACCTATGGCTACACCTTC; cdr3_aa: CASSLGQPETYGYTF
v_call: TRBV29-1; d_call: TRBD1; j_call: TRBJ1-1; clone_size: -; cdr3_nt: TGCAGCGCCCACAGGGGAAGGATGAACACTGAAGCTTTCTTT; cdr3_aa: CSAHRGRMNTEAFF
v_call: TRBV6-6; d_call: -; j_call: TRBJ1-2; clone_size: -; cdr3_nt: TGTGCCAGCATTCTCGGTCCGGGTCCTCATGGCTACACCTTC; cdr3_aa: CASILGPGPHGYTF
v_call: TRBV7-8; d_call: -; j_call: TRBJ2-1; clone_size: -; cdr3_nt: TGTGCCGCTAGGGGCCGAGGTGGCAATGAGCAGTTCTTC; cdr3_aa: CAARGRGGNEQFF
v_call: TRBV4-3; d_call: -; j_call: TRBJ1-1; clone_size: few; cdr3_nt: TGCGCCAGCAGGCGGGGGGACACTGAAGCTTTCTTT; cdr3_aa: CASRRGDTEAFF